This T cell receptor (beta chain) was sequenced in a study of immune evolution from preneoplasia to lung adenocarcinoma. General study findings and limits: Normal lung had the highest top T cell clone frequencies.

Regarding this clone: The antigen is not known.

The CDR3 is 12 residues long. Per the germline V gene, CDR1 is MNHEY and CDR2 is SVGAGI. The V gene lost 10 bases and the J gene lost 7 bases, with 17 bases spanning the gap. Data came from immunoSEQ multiplex PCR; TCRdb stores just in-frame clones and leaves some out. This table has 6,600 or so clones, around 83% appearing once. This receptor was identified in a person between 50 and 69 years old with lung adenocarcinoma. The sample consisted of FFPE invasive lung adenocarcinoma tissue. J is TRBJ2-7 and V is TRBV6-5; TRBD1 or TRBD2 may be the D gene (5 bases each). CDR3 loop: CATRDGGREQYF. The CDR3 bases are TGTGCCACCAGGGACGGCGGACGGGAGCAGTACTTC.